Listed here are 25 T cell receptor beta chains from one sample, sequenced in a study of blood T cell repertoires in COVID-19. The protocol was immunoSEQ multiplex PCR, while the TCRdb copy is restricted to in-frame clones and leaves out a portion. The repertoire holds some 320,000 clones, with 87% as singletons. Sequencing used PBMCs or T cells enriched from blood (not recorded which). The source is a woman aged 25 to 39 who had recovered from COVID-19.

This sequence joins TRBV5-1 and TRBJ2-3; 11 bases are shared with TRBD2. This CDR3 has 18 residues. Per the germline V gene, CDR1 is SGHRS and CDR2 is YFSETQ. J lost 4 bases, V lost 4 bases, and 14 bases had no gene match. The CDR3 spells CASSPRVAGGLWADTQYF. In DNA, the CDR3 is TGCGCCAGCAGCCCCCGAGTAGCGGGGGGGCTTTGGGCAGATACGCAGTATTTT.

The sample holds a few counts of this clone. The V gene is TRBV11-3, the J gene TRBJ2-2, with TRBD2 as a possible D gene (5 bases). The germline V gene encodes CDR1 SGHNT and CDR2 YENEEA. CDR3 length: 13 residues. V lost 2 bases and J 5 bases, leaving 6 bases between the germline ends. The CDR3 is CASSLWETGELFF. CDR3 nucleotide sequence: TGTGCCAGCAGCTTATGGGAGACCGGGGAGCTGTTTTTT.

The chain couples TRBV5-1 to TRBJ1-5; TRBD1 matches at 9 bases. Germline V gene data show CDR1 as SGHRS and CDR2 as YFSETQ. V dropped 1 base and J dropped 2; count of bases not matched to a gene: 7. This CDR3 spans 17 amino acids. The CDR3 is CASSLTGGASRNQPQHF. The CDR3 region has the DNA TGCGCCAGCAGCTTGACAGGGGGCGCGTCCCGCAATCAGCCCCAGCATTTT.

This rearrangement joins TRBV5-1 to TRBJ1-2; TRBD1 agrees at 8 bases. V shed 0 bases and J 7 bases; nucleotides not matched to a gene: 5. CDR1 is SGHRS, CDR2 YFSETQ, per germline. The CDR3 is 14 residues long. The CDR3 sequence is CASSLEGTGSGYTF. The DNA of the CDR3 is TGCGCCAGCAGCTTGGAAGGGACAGGATCTGGCTACACCTTC.

J is TRBJ2-5 and V is TRBV28; D might be TRBD2 (6 bases). The CDR3 sequence is 18 residues long. The ends were cut back, 3 bases at V and 4 bases at J, with 24 bases in the middle. Germline CDR1 is MDHEN and CDR2 is SYDVKM. The CDR3 DNA sequence: TGTGCCAGCAGTTTCCCCCCGGTCTTCGGAGACGGGGGAGAGACCCAGTACTTC. Translation: CASSFPPVFGDGGETQYF.

The chain is built from TRBV7-2 and TRBJ1-5; 9 bases fit TRBD1. The V and J ends lost 3 bases and 9 bases, in that order; junction bases with no gene match: 6. The V gene's germline CDR1 is SGHTA and CDR2 FQGNSA. This CDR3 is built from 14 residues. For the CDR3, the DNA is TGTGCCAGCAGCTTGGGACAGGGTGGGAGGCCCCAGCATTTT. Amino acids: CASSLGQGGRPQHF.

The chain links TRBV9 to TRBJ1-3; TRBD1 matches 7 bases. This CDR3 contains 15 residues. Looked up from germline, CDR1 is SGDLS and CDR2 is YYNGEE. V gave up 0 bases and J gave up 2 bases; unmatched junction bases: 2. This CDR3 is CASSVDRGAGNTIYF. The CDR3 nucleotides read TGTGCCAGCAGCGTAGACAGGGGCGCTGGAAACACCATATATTTT.

The chain carries TRBV10-3 and TRBJ1-1, with 10 bases lining up with TRBD1. This CDR3 spans 13 amino acids. J was trimmed by 6 bases and V by 6 bases; bases with no gene match: 4. Germline CDR1 reads ENHRY; CDR2 reads SYGVKD. CDR3 amino acids: CAISGTGEPEAFF. CDR3 in DNA: TGTGCCATCAGCGGGACAGGGGAGCCTGAAGCTTTCTTT.

V gene TRBV5-1 combines with J gene TRBJ2-1, with D unresolved. The V gene lost 3 bases and the J gene lost 7 bases, with 8 bases spanning the gap. The CDR3 loop spans 12 amino acids. Germline CDR1 SGHRS, CDR2 YFSETQ. DNA for the CDR3: TGCGCCAGCAGCTGGGCCGGAAATGAGCAGTTCTTC. Translated, it gives CASSWAGNEQFF.

The chain uses TRBV5-6 and TRBJ2-5; D not certain. CDR3 length: 14 residues. Germline CDR1 and CDR2: SGHDT and YYEEEE. V was trimmed by 4 bases and J by 4 bases, leaving 14 bases between them. Here the CDR3 DNA reads TGTGCCAGCAGCCCTTTCCCTAGTAGAGAGACCCAGTACTTC. The encoded protein is CASSPFPSRETQYF.

This chain links TRBV28 with TRBJ1-6; 7 positions match TRBD1. The junction had 2 bases not matched to a gene; V was cut back by 3 bases and J by 9 bases. The CDR3 is made up of 13 amino acids. Germline CDR1 is MDHEN and CDR2 is SYDVKM. The CDR3 is CASSFTGVSPLHF. CDR3 coding DNA: TGTGCCAGCAGTTTCACAGGGGTTTCACCCCTCCACTTT.

The rearrangement links TRBV27 to TRBJ1-2; 10 bases map to TRBD1. Looked up from germline, CDR1 is MNHEY and CDR2 is SMNVEV (reference sequence). V lost 6 bases and J lost 7; bases outside the gene matches: 11. This CDR3 has 15 residues. The CDR3: CASSRWGDRGPGYTF. CDR3 sequence (DNA): TGTGCCAGCAGCCGATGGGGGGACAGGGGCCCTGGCTACACCTTC.

The chain recombines TRBV2 with TRBJ2-7; no clear D. The germline gives CDR1 SNHLY, CDR2 FYNNEI. The CDR3 sequence is 12 residues long. Trimming removed 6 bases at V and 4 bases at J, with 10 bases between. The CDR3 loop is CASRPDGYEQYF. As DNA, the CDR3 is TGTGCCAGCAGACCAGATGGTTACGAGCAGTACTTC. The whole variable domain, remainder taken from reference TRBV2 and TRBJ2-7, is EPEVTQTPSHQVTQMGQEVILRCVPISNHLYFYWYRQILGQKVEFLVSFYNNEISEKSEIFDDQFSVERPDGSNFTLKIRSTKLEDSAMYFCASRPDGYEQYFGPGTRLTVT.

The V gene is TRBV5-5, the J gene TRBJ2-1; 8 nucleotides agree with TRBD1. V gave up 6 bases and J gave up 5 bases; unmatched junction bases: 10. Germline assignment: CDR1 SGHKS and CDR2 YYEKEE (reference sequence). The CDR3 runs 15 residues. The CDR3 loop reads CASTRTGLTDNEQFF. The CDR3 DNA follows: TGTGCCAGCACCAGGACAGGGCTGACCGACAATGAGCAGTTCTTC.

This chain joins TRBV7-8 and TRBJ1-2; D is unclear. This CDR3 has 13 residues. Per germline, CDR1 SGHVS and CDR2 FQNEAQ. V was trimmed by 1 base and J by 4 bases, leaving 7 bases between them. CDR3 in amino acids: CASSLGAVYGYTF. The DNA of the CDR3 is TGTGCCAGCAGCTTAGGAGCCGTCTATGGCTACACCTTC.

The CDR3 bases are TGTGCCAGCAGATCGGACAGGGCGGAAAAACTGTTTTTT. Its protein is CASRSDRAEKLFF. This sequence joins TRBV2 and TRBJ1-4; TRBD1 aligns across 8 bases. Germline CDR1 and CDR2: SNHLY and FYNNEI. The CDR3 contains 13 residues. Trimming removed 6 bases from V and 8 bases from J; junction bases left unmatched: 5. Looking up the rest from reference TRBV2 and TRBJ1-4 gives the full variable domain: EPEVTQTPSHQVTQMGQEVILRCVPISNHLYFYWYRQILGQKVEFLVSFYNNEISEKSEIFDDQFSVERPDGSNFTLKIRSTKLEDSAMYFCASRSDRAEKLFFGSGTQLSVL.

Note on this clone: The germline gene is not matched at one end of the junction; a read error may be the cause. The chain carries TRBV19 and TRBJ2-7; D perhaps matches TRBD1 (5 bases). Germline CDR1 LNHDA, CDR2 SQIVND (reference sequence). The CDR3 sequence is 14 residues long. The CDR3 sequence is CASSPRDSRALRDF. CDR3 DNA sequence: TGTGCCAGTAGTCCCCGTGACTCCAGGGCTCTCCGGGACTTC.

This chain uses TRBV30 with TRBJ2-2, with D perhaps matching TRBD2 (6 bases). Germline assignment: CDR1 GTSNPN and CDR2 SVGIG (reference sequence). Trimming shortened V by 0 bases and J by 7 bases, and 9 bases separated the two germline ends. The CDR3 length is 13 residues. The CDR3 coding sequence is TGTGCCTGGAGTGTCTGGAGGGGCGGGGAGCTGTTTTTT. Residues: CAWSVWRGGELFF.

The chain joins TRBV6-5 to TRBJ2-2; no clear D gene. Between the trimmed V and J ends, which lost 5 bases and 4 bases, there was a span of 5 bases. Germline values: CDR1 MNHEY, CDR2 SVGAGI. The CDR3 covers 12 residues. CDR3 sequence: CASSTSTGELFF. The CDR3 DNA follows: TGTGCCAGCAGTACAAGCACCGGGGAGCTGTTTTTT.

V and J are TRBV12-3 or TRBV12-4 and TRBJ1-1; no definite D call. Trimming left V 3 bases short and J 4 bases short, with 9 bases between. This CDR3 is built from 13 residues. CDR3 residues: CASSFRVLTEAFF. CDR3 nucleotide sequence: TGTGCCAGCAGTTTTCGAGTGCTCACTGAAGCTTTCTTT.

Details on this clone: Germline and junction disagree at one end, which may indicate a read error. The rearrangement links TRBV7-2 to TRBJ2-7; D not resolved. The germline CDR1 and CDR2 sequences are SGHTA and FQGNSA. CDR3 length: 13 residues. The CDR3 loop reads CASSLEVAATRRF. The DNA for the CDR3 is TGTGCCAGCAGCTTAGAGGTCGCCGCGACGCGGCGCTTC.

This sequence joins TRBV5-4 and TRBJ2-1, with D hard to call. The germline V gene has CDR1 SGHNT and CDR2 YYREEE (reference sequence). The CDR3 is 13 amino acids. Trimming took off 4 bases at V and 7 bases at J, with 12 bases between the two ends. CDR3 in amino acids: CASSPPSRNEQFF. The CDR3 DNA reads TGTGCCAGCAGCCCCCCGTCCAGGAATGAGCAGTTCTTC.

This chain joins TRBV19 and TRBJ2-5, with a tentative D call TRBD2 (5 bases). Germline CDR1 LNHDA, CDR2 SQIVND (reference sequence). The CDR3 runs 15 residues. The V end lost 4 bases, the J end lost 2 bases, and 14 bases lay between the germline ends. This chain's CDR3 is CASSTSRTGQETQYF. In DNA, the CDR3 is TGTGCCAGTAGTACCTCTCGGACTGGGCAAGAGACCCAGTACTTC.

The rearrangement links TRBV11-2 to TRBJ2-5; 7 bases are a match to TRBD2. CDR1 is SGHAT and CDR2 is FQNNGV in the germline V gene. The CDR3 is made up of 18 amino acids. Trimming at V came to 6 bases and at J to 3 bases, leaving 19 bases not matched to a gene. The CDR3: CASRGLLTGAGSKETQYF. Written as DNA, the CDR3 is TGTGCCAGCAGGGGACTACTCACTGGGGCCGGATCAAAAGAGACCCAGTACTTC.

The gene calls are TRBV12-3 or TRBV12-4 and TRBJ1-5; weak D call: TRBD1 (5 bases). The CDR3 contains 13 residues. V was pared by 4 bases and J by 4 bases, with 8 bases between. CDR3: CASSWTTNQPQHF. The CDR3 nucleotides are TGTGCCAGCAGTTGGACAACAAATCAGCCCCAGCATTTT.